These 9 T cell receptor beta chains were sequenced from one sample in a study of early T cells in non-severe SARS-CoV-2 infection. TCRdb re-called the 5' RACE reads with MiXCR, one entry per CDR3 protein. The repertoire holds some 100,000 distinct CDR3 sequences, with around 15% as singletons. Sequencing was carried out using whole blood. The receptor set was obtained from an adult who was a healthcare worker with PCR-confirmed SARS-CoV-2 infection or an uninfected control (not recorded which).

This clonotype has more than one count but fewer than ten. The V call is TRBV6-1, the J call TRBJ2-1; tentatively, D is TRBD1 (6 bases). Germline V gene sequence: CDR1 MNHNS, CDR2 SASEGT. Trimming took 5 bases from V and 7 from J, leaving 9 bases between them. This CDR3 spans 12 amino acids. The CDR3 sequence: CASSTGFNEQFF. The CDR3 nucleotides read TGTGCCAGCAGTACAGGGTTTAATGAGCAGTTCTTC.

This clonotype appeared once. This sequence joins TRBV20-1 and TRBJ1-1; D may be TRBD1 (6 bases). Germline-derived CDR1 and CDR2 are DFQATT and SNEGSKA (reference sequence). The CDR3 extends over 13 amino acids. Here the CDR3 reads CTGDITMNTEAFF. The CDR3 DNA reads TGCACCGGGGACATCACCATGAACACTGAAGCTTTCTTT.

This clonotype was detected a few times. This chain connects TRBV29-1 to TRBJ2-7; TRBD1 is a possible D gene (5 bases). V was trimmed by 7 bases and J by 9 bases, leaving 16 bases between them. Germline V CDR1 and CDR2: SQVTM, ANQGSEA. CDR3 length: 11 residues. The CDR3 loop reads CSAHRHSRQYV. The CDR3 coding sequence is TGCAGCGCCCACAGGCATTCGAGGCAGTACGTC.

This clonotype was seen a few times. This chain uses TRBV12-3 or TRBV12-4 with TRBJ2-2; TRBD2 aligns across 8 bases. The CDR3 is made up of 19 amino acids. J was trimmed by 4 bases and V by 5 bases; bases with no gene match: 18. The CDR3 nucleotides read TGTGCCAGCAGTGGGCCGGGGAGCGGGGGACCTCGGGGCACCGGGGAGCTGTTTTTT. This gives the protein CASSGPGSGGPRGTGELFF.

This clonotype has more than one count but fewer than ten. The chain employs TRBV20-1 and TRBJ2-2, with D unclear. The CDR3 contains 18 residues. V was trimmed by 2 bases and J by 5 bases, leaving 24 bases between them. The germline gives CDR1 DFQATT, CDR2 SNEGSKA (reference sequence). CDR3 sequence reads: CSARSLLGDSGRTGELFF. CDR3 bases: TGCAGTGCTAGATCTCTTCTTGGGGATTCGGGCAGGACCGGGGAGCTGTTTTTT.

This sequence joins TRBV2 and TRBJ1-5; TRBD1 matches 7 bases. V lost 3 bases and J lost 4; bases outside the gene matches: 6. The germline V gene has CDR1 SNHLY and CDR2 FYNNEI. The CDR3 runs 15 residues. This CDR3 is CASSDSGTDNQPQHF. The DNA of the CDR3 is TGTGCCAGCAGTGATTCAGGGACAGATAATCAGCCCCAGCATTTT.

This clonotype has ten or more counts. The J gene is TRBJ2-3, the V gene TRBV5-1; 9 positions match TRBD1. Germline values: CDR1 SGHRS, CDR2 YFSETQ. This CDR3 has 16 amino acids. Germline trimming cut 2 bases from V and 4 bases from J; bases unmatched to any gene: 8. The CDR3 coding sequence is TGCGCCAGCAGCTTCGGCGGGACAGGGTCGGCAGATACGCAGTATTTT. Residues: CASSFGGTGSADTQYF.

This clonotype was seen a handful of times. V usage is TRBV7-8 and J usage is TRBJ2-3; 7 bases align to TRBD2. After removal of 5 bases from V and 11 bases from J, the junction contained 7 bases not matched to a gene. From germline, CDR1 is SGHVS and CDR2 FQNEAQ. CDR3 length: 12 amino acids. The CDR3: CASSPGGLEQYF. The CDR3 DNA is TGTGCCAGCAGCCCGGGGGGTCTAGAGCAGTATTTT. The complete variable domain, with remaining parts taken from reference TRBV7-8 and TRBJ2-3, reads GAGVSQSPRYKVAKRGQDVALRCDPISGHVSLFWYQQALGQGPEFLTYFQNEAQLDKSGLPSDRFFAERPEGSVSTLKIQRTQQEDSAVYLCASSPGGLEQYFGPGTRLTVL.

This rearrangement joins TRBV19 to TRBJ1-4, with D perhaps matching TRBD1 (5 bases). The V gene's germline CDR1 is LNHDA and CDR2 SQIVND (reference sequence). Trimming stripped 3 bases from V and 0 bases from J, with 11 bases between. The CDR3 is 16 residues long. For the CDR3, the DNA is TGTGCCAGTAGTATTGAGGGGTCCACAACTAATGAAAAACTGTTTTTT. Translated, it gives CASSIEGSTTNEKLFF.